What follows are 9 T cell receptor beta chains derived from one specimen sequenced in a study of blood T cell repertoires in COVID-19. Produced via immunoSEQ multiplex PCR; TCRdb's table is partial and in-frame only. Among about 160,000 clones listed, approximately 91% were seen once. Sequencing was carried out using peripheral blood. All receptors derive from a man younger than 30 with acute or convalescent COVID-19.

J is TRBJ1-5 and V is TRBV2, with D hard to call. Germline assignment: CDR1 SNHLY and CDR2 FYNNEI. The V end was cut by 0 bases, the J end by 7 bases, with 10 bases between. This CDR3 has 14 residues. DNA of the CDR3: TGTGCCAGCAGTGAAGCGCGAGGGTGGCAGCCCCAGCATTTT. The encoded protein is CASSEARGWQPQHF.

The chain combines TRBV6-4 with TRBJ2-1; 11 positions match TRBD1. Germline CDR1 reads MRHNA; CDR2 reads SNTAGT. The CDR3 loop spans 15 amino acids. The J segment lost 5 bases and the V segment lost 8 bases, leaving 8 bases of the junction unmatched. DNA of the CDR3: TGTGCCAGCGGAACCGGGACAGGGGGAAACAATGAGCAGTTCTTC. Translation gives CASGTGTGGNNEQFF.

Here the CDR3 DNA reads TGTGCCAGCAGCCCCCCGTGGACAGGGGACGAGCAGTACTTC. Protein product: CASSPPWTGDEQYF. The chain uses TRBV7-2 and TRBJ2-7, with 9 positions matching TRBD1. This CDR3 is 14 amino acids long. With V trimmed by 5 bases and J by 5 bases, 7 bases remained unmatched. CDR1 and CDR2 from the germline V gene are SGHTA and FQGNSA. The variable domain in full, completed from reference TRBV7-2 and TRBJ2-7, reads GAGVSQSPSNKVTEKGKDVELRCDPISGHTALYWYRQSLGQGLEFLIYFQGNSAPDKSGLPSDRFSAERTGGSVSTLTIQRTQQEDSAVYLCASSPPWTGDEQYFGPGTRLTVT.

The chain joins TRBV5-6 to TRBJ1-6; 7 bases line up with TRBD1. Germline CDR1 SGHDT, CDR2 YYEEEE. There are 17 residues in the CDR3. V shed 4 bases, J shed 4 bases, and the junction held 11 bases outside the gene matches. CDR3 sequence (DNA): TGTGCCAGCAGCCCCACGGGACAGCGGGTTTATAATTCACCCCTCCACTTT. Encoded protein: CASSPTGQRVYNSPLHF.

The genes are TRBV5-1 and TRBJ1-2; D is unresolved. The V and J ends lost 4 bases and 0 bases respectively, with 10 bases between them. The CDR3 contains 14 residues. Germline V gives CDR1 SGHRS, CDR2 YFSETQ. The CDR3 here is CASSPVSPNYGYTF. The CDR3 coding sequence is TGCGCCAGCAGCCCTGTCAGTCCTAACTATGGCTACACCTTC.

The chain links TRBV19 to TRBJ1-1; the D gene is possibly TRBD1 (6 bases). Germline V gene sequence: CDR1 LNHDA, CDR2 SQIVND (reference sequence). The length of the CDR3 is 15 residues. The V end lost 5 bases, the J end lost 3 bases, and 16 bases lay between the germline ends. CDR3 residues: CASSLRDTLDTEAFF. The DNA for the CDR3 is TGTGCCAGTAGTCTCCGGGACACCCTAGACACTGAAGCTTTCTTT.

The chain couples TRBV9 to TRBJ1-6; 9 bases agree with TRBD1. This CDR3 has 18 residues. CDR1 SGDLS and CDR2 YYNGEE come from the germline V gene. Trimming cost V 2 bases and J 2 bases; bases outside gene matches: 8. CDR3 in DNA: TGTGCCAGCAGCGTCGGGGAGGACAGGGGCCCCTATAATTCACCCCTCCACTTT. Protein sequence: CASSVGEDRGPYNSPLHF. The full variable domain, in which reference TRBV9 and TRBJ1-6 provide the parts outside the CDR3, is DSGVTQTPKHLITATGQRVTLRCSPRSGDLSVYWYQQSLDQGLQFLIQYYNGEERAKGNILERFSAQQFPDLHSELNLSSLELGDSALYFCASSVGEDRGPYNSPLHFGNGTRLTVT.

This chain joins TRBV29-1 and TRBJ2-3; 8 positions agree with TRBD1. CDR1 is SQVTM, CDR2 ANQGSEA, per germline. Germline trimming cut 7 bases from V and 4 bases from J; bases unmatched to any gene: 4. This CDR3 has 12 amino acids. CDR3 amino acids: CSADRAPDTQYF. The CDR3 DNA sequence: TGCAGCGCGGACAGGGCCCCAGATACGCAGTATTTT.

V is TRBV18 and J is TRBJ1-1; 11 bases align to TRBD1. The CDR3 is 15 amino acids. Germline V gene sequence: CDR1 KGHSH, CDR2 LQKENI. V trimming: 4 bases; J trimming: 7 bases; junction bases outside the gene matches: 8. CDR3 loop: CASSQNWDRGIEAFF. CDR3 nucleotide sequence: TGTGCCAGCTCACAAAATTGGGACAGGGGGATTGAAGCTTTCTTT.